Listed here are 26 T cell receptor beta chains from one sample, sequenced in a study of blood T cell repertoires in COVID-19. Profiled with immunoSEQ multiplex PCR; TCRdb holds only in-frame clones, not every one. This sample has roughly 700,000 clones, with 80% to 90% found just once. Source material: peripheral blood. These receptors originate from a young woman with acute or convalescent COVID-19.

This clone was seen a handful of times. CDR3 in DNA: TGTGCCATCAGTGTAGCCACGAACACTGAAGCTTTCTTT. The encoded protein is CAISVATNTEAFF. V usage is TRBV10-3 and J usage is TRBJ1-1; D not resolved. The length of the CDR3 is 13 residues. Germline CDR1 and CDR2: ENHRY and SYGVKD. V was pared by 4 bases and J by 1 base, with 7 bases between.

The chain combines TRBV6-5 with TRBJ2-7, with TRBD1 identical over 9 bases. The V and J ends lost 4 bases and 6 bases, in that order; junction bases with no gene match: 7. Germline V gives CDR1 MNHEY, CDR2 SVGAGI. The CDR3 has 14 amino acids. The CDR3 DNA is TGTGCCAGCAGTTCAAAGACAGGGGGTGTCGAGCAGTACTTC. Protein sequence: CASSSKTGGVEQYF.

The chain uses TRBV19 and TRBJ1-2, with D possibly being TRBD1 (5 bases). In germline, CDR1 is LNHDA, CDR2 SQIVND (reference sequence). Trimming left V 5 bases short and J 8 bases short, with 24 bases between. The CDR3 has 16 residues. This chain's CDR3 is CASSLMGTRGLAGYTF. The CDR3 DNA follows: TGTGCCAGTAGTCTCATGGGGACTAGGGGCCTGGCGGGCTACACCTTC.

The rearrangement uses TRBV4-2 and TRBJ1-1; possible D gene TRBD1, 6 bases. Looked up from germline, CDR1 is LGHNA and CDR2 is YNFKEQ. The CDR3 extends over 15 amino acids. Trimming removed 0 bases from V and 5 bases from J, with 13 bases in between. The CDR3 spells CASSQDARGVTEAFF. The CDR3 bases are TGTGCCAGCAGCCAAGACGCCAGGGGAGTAACTGAAGCTTTCTTT.

This chain connects TRBV9 to TRBJ2-2; unclear D gene. V lost 0 bases, J lost 1 base, and 7 bases lay in between. This CDR3 has 15 amino acids. In germline, CDR1 is SGDLS, CDR2 YYNGEE. This CDR3 is CASSVGLENTGELFF. CDR3 in DNA: TGTGCCAGCAGCGTAGGCCTAGAGAACACCGGGGAGCTGTTTTTT.

The rearrangement uses TRBV29-1 and TRBJ2-3; 13 positions match TRBD2. CDR1 SQVTM and CDR2 ANQGSEA come from the germline V gene. CDR3 size: 17 residues. J lost 4 bases, V lost 3 bases, and 10 bases had no gene match. CDR3 protein: CSVEARATSGGADTQYF. CDR3 sequence (DNA): TGCAGCGTTGAGGCCCGAGCTACTAGCGGGGGGGCAGATACGCAGTATTTT.

This rearrangement joins TRBV6-5 to TRBJ1-2; 7 nucleotides align to TRBD1. This CDR3 has 15 residues. Germline V gene sequence: CDR1 MNHEY, CDR2 SVGAGI. V lost 7 bases to trimming and J lost 0 bases; unmatched junction nucleotides: 8. CDR3 bases: TGTGCCAGCATCGGCCGGGACAGAGCTAACTATGGCTACACCTTC. This sequence encodes CASIGRDRANYGYTF.

This clone was observed a handful of times. V is TRBV15 and J is TRBJ1-6; a possible D gene is TRBD1 (5 bases). This CDR3 is built from 16 residues. The germline V gene has CDR1 LNHNV and CDR2 YYDKDF (reference sequence). The V and J ends lost 0 bases and 9 bases respectively, with 15 bases between them. CDR3 DNA sequence: TGTGCCACCAGCAGAGATCGGGGGGGGTCAGGTTCACCCCTCCACTTT. The encoded protein is CATSRDRGGSGSPLHF.

This clone was detected only a few times. The rearrangement joins TRBV5-4 to TRBJ1-2, with TRBD1 as a possible D gene (5 bases). CDR3 length: 15 residues. Germline V lookup: CDR1 SGHNT, CDR2 YYREEE (reference sequence). Trimming took off 3 bases at V and 7 bases at J, with 19 bases between the two ends. The CDR3 is CASSSVGGTVAGYTF. In nucleotides, the CDR3 is TGTGCCAGCAGCTCCGTCGGCGGGACCGTCGCTGGCTACACCTTC.

This rearrangement joins TRBV19 to TRBJ2-3; 8 positions match TRBD2. The germline CDR1 and CDR2 sequences are LNHDA and SQIVND (reference sequence). The CDR3 has 16 residues. V lost 5 bases and J lost 8; bases outside the gene matches: 15. The CDR3 spells CASSFSVSGVQGTQYF. The CDR3 DNA is TGTGCCAGTAGTTTTTCGGTTAGCGGGGTGCAAGGTACGCAGTATTTT. The full variable domain, in which reference TRBV19 and TRBJ2-3 provide the parts outside the CDR3, is DGGITQSPKYLFRKEGQNVTLSCEQNLNHDAMYWYRQDPGQGLRLIYYSQIVNDFQKGDIAEGYSVSREKKESFPLTVTSAQKNPTAFYLCASSFSVSGVQGTQYFGPGTRLTVL.

The chain couples TRBV14 to TRBJ1-1, with no clear D. With 0 bases removed from V and 4 bases from J, the gap between germline ends came to 9 bases. This CDR3 spans 14 amino acids. Germline V gives CDR1 SGHDN, CDR2 FVKESK. The CDR3 DNA reads as TGTGCCAGCAGCCAAGACGTAGTCGGCACTGAAGCTTTCTTT. Translation gives CASSQDVVGTEAFF.

V gene TRBV7-6 combines with J gene TRBJ2-5; D is perhaps TRBD2 (7 bases). CDR1 SGHVS and CDR2 FNYEAQ come from the germline V gene. The CDR3 is 14 amino acids. The V and J ends lost 5 bases and 4 bases respectively, with 14 bases between them. CDR3 region: CASSRGGGGETQYF. Written as DNA, the CDR3 is TGTGCCAGCAGCCGAGGGGGGGGTGGAGAGACCCAGTACTTC.

The chain joins TRBV25-1 to TRBJ1-4, with D maybe TRBD1 (5 bases). CDR3 length: 14 residues. Looked up from germline, CDR1 is MGHDK and CDR2 is SYGVNS. The germline V and J ends were trimmed by 3 bases and 3 bases, with 8 bases remaining between them. The chain's CDR3 is CASSEGGANEKLFF. As DNA, the CDR3 is TGTGCCAGCAGTGAGGGGGGGGCTAATGAAAAACTGTTTTTT.

This rearrangement joins TRBV5-1 to TRBJ1-1, with TRBD1 matching over 8 bases. Germline CDR1 and CDR2: SGHRS and YFSETQ. The CDR3 covers 14 residues. V lost 5 bases and J lost 5; bases outside the gene matches: 8. Here the CDR3 reads CASRGQGAWTEAFF. The CDR3 DNA reads TGCGCCAGCAGGGGGCAGGGGGCCTGGACTGAAGCTTTCTTT.

This clone was found once. This chain uses TRBV6-1 with TRBJ1-2; 8 bases align to TRBD1. Germline trimming cut 0 bases from V and 1 base from J; bases unmatched to any gene: 4. CDR1 and CDR2 from the germline V gene are MNHNS and SASEGT. CDR3 length: 16 residues. The CDR3 sequence: CASSEAWGQDNYGYTF. Written as DNA, the CDR3 is TGTGCCAGCAGTGAAGCATGGGGACAGGATAACTATGGCTACACCTTC.

The chain joins TRBV30 to TRBJ1-2; possibly TRBD1 for D (6 bases). The length of the CDR3 is 14 residues. The V gene's germline CDR1 is GTSNPN and CDR2 SVGIG (reference sequence). Trimming took off 2 bases at V and 1 base at J, with 11 bases between the two ends. The CDR3: CAWSRQVVNYGYTF. The CDR3 nucleotides are TGTGCCTGGAGTCGACAGGTTGTTAACTATGGCTACACCTTC. The complete variable domain, with remaining parts taken from reference TRBV30 and TRBJ1-2, reads SQTIHQWPATLVQPVGSPLSLECTVEGTSNPNLYWYRQAAGRGLQLLFYSVGIGQISSEVPQNLSASRPQDRQFILSSKKLLLSDSGFYLCAWSRQVVNYGYTFGSGTRLTVV.

DNA for the CDR3: TGTGCCTGGTCTCGACGCAGGGCTCGGGGCAATCAGCCCCAGCATTTT. This gives the protein CAWSRRRARGNQPQHF. The chain carries TRBV30 and TRBJ1-5; TRBD1 is a possible D gene (5 bases). Germline values: CDR1 GTSNPN, CDR2 SVGIG (reference sequence). With 5 bases removed from V and 2 bases from J, the gap between germline ends came to 19 bases. This CDR3 has 16 residues.

The chain links TRBV30 to TRBJ1-1, with 8 bases that match TRBD1. J lost 6 bases, V lost 2 bases, and 11 bases had no gene match. This CDR3 region has 15 residues. The germline CDR1 and CDR2 sequences are GTSNPN and SVGIG (reference sequence). The CDR3 sequence is CAWSTIQGGLPEAFF. CDR3 in DNA: TGTGCCTGGAGTACGATACAGGGGGGACTACCTGAAGCTTTCTTT.

The gene calls are TRBV5-8 and TRBJ1-1, with TRBD1 identical over 7 bases. Looked up from germline, CDR1 is SGHTS and CDR2 is YDEGEE. The junction had 8 bases not matched to a gene; V was cut back by 5 bases and J by 1 base. This CDR3 has 15 residues. Here the CDR3 DNA reads TGTGCCAGCAGTTCGGGGACAGTCGGGAACACTGAAGCTTTCTTT. Protein: CASSSGTVGNTEAFF.

The rearrangement joins TRBV11-3 to TRBJ2-3; TRBD2 matches 9 bases. In germline, CDR1 is SGHNT, CDR2 YENEEA. V dropped 3 bases and J dropped 4; count of bases not matched to a gene: 8. The CDR3 spans 16 residues. CDR3: CASSLFSGGNSDTQYF. In DNA, the CDR3 is TGTGCCAGCAGCTTGTTCAGCGGGGGGAATTCAGATACGCAGTATTTT.

The chain links TRBV5-1 to TRBJ2-3, with TRBD2 matching over 10 bases. The CDR3 covers 22 residues. The ends lost 0 bases at V and 1 base at J; junction bases unmatched: 20. Germline V gene data show CDR1 as SGHRS and CDR2 as YFSETQ. CDR3 loop: CASSLVIRAAQRGGLGTDTQYF. Written as DNA, the CDR3 is TGCGCCAGCAGCTTGGTCATCCGGGCTGCGCAGCGGGGGGGCCTTGGCACAGATACGCAGTATTTT. Supplemented by reference TRBV5-1 and TRBJ2-3, the full variable domain reads KAGVTQTPRYLIKTRGQQVTLSCSPISGHRSVSWYQQTPGQGLQFLFEYFSETQRNKGNFPGRFSGRQFSNSRSEMNVSTLELGDSALYLCASSLVIRAAQRGGLGTDTQYFGPGTRLTVL.

CDR3 loop: CASSPTGTENTEAFF. The CDR3 DNA sequence: TGTGCCAGCAGCCCCACCGGGACAGAGAACACTGAAGCTTTCTTT. The chain links TRBV3-1 (or the pseudogene TRBV3-2) to TRBJ1-1, with 7 positions matching TRBD1. Germline values: CDR1 LGHDT, CDR2 YNNKEL (reference sequence). Trimming at V came to 4 bases and at J to 1 base, leaving 6 bases not matched to a gene. The CDR3 length is 15 residues.

The chain joins TRBV11-2 to TRBJ1-2; 7 bases agree with TRBD1. The V and J ends lost 0 bases and 4 bases, in that order; junction bases with no gene match: 5. In germline, CDR1 is SGHAT, CDR2 FQNNGV. The CDR3 runs 15 residues. The CDR3 is CASSLDKGAVYGYTF. CDR3 bases: TGTGCCAGCAGCTTAGATAAGGGGGCCGTCTATGGCTACACCTTC.

This chain links TRBV6-5 with TRBJ2-1, with D possibly matching TRBD2 (6 bases). CDR1 and CDR2 from the germline V gene are MNHEY and SVGAGI. The V end lost 4 bases, the J end lost 4 bases, and 11 bases lay between the germline ends. There are 14 residues in the CDR3. The CDR3 here is CASSSPGLYNEQFF. The CDR3, as DNA: TGTGCCAGCAGTTCCCCGGGACTTTACAATGAGCAGTTCTTC.

The rearrangement uses TRBV11-2 and TRBJ1-2; D possibly corresponds to TRBD1 (6 bases). Per germline, CDR1 SGHAT and CDR2 FQNNGV. The CDR3 consists of 14 residues. Between the trimmed V and J ends, which lost 5 bases and 4 bases, there was a span of 14 bases. The CDR3: CASSTGGAVYGYTF. In DNA, the CDR3 is TGTGCCAGCAGCACTGGGGGGGCAGTCTATGGCTACACCTTC.

V and J are TRBV6-4 and TRBJ2-7; 13 bases agree with TRBD2. The CDR3 is made up of 16 amino acids. Germline CDR1 MRHNA, CDR2 SNTAGT. With V trimmed by 3 bases and J by 5 bases, 7 bases remained unmatched. The CDR3 region has the DNA TGTGCCAGCAGTGAAACTAGCGGGGGGGCCCTCCACGAGCAGTACTTC. Its translation is CASSETSGGALHEQYF.